This T cell receptor (beta chain) was observed in a study of T cells in Graves' hyperthyroidism and ophthalmopathy. This clonotype was picked up a small number of times. Its antigen is unidentified. Germline CDR1 is SGHTA and CDR2 is FQGNSA. V gave up 0 bases and J gave up 1 base, with 6 bases separating them. The CDR3 extends over 14 amino acids. Study-wide results and caveats: A 13 V-J model separated ophthalmopathy from stable hyperthyroidism. In the blood, most expanded thyroid clonotypes above 0.001 appeared as well.

Lactation, pregnancy, other autoimmune disease or uncontrolled infection excluded patients. Diagnosing involved the use of clinical symptoms, serum thyroxine and TRAb, thyroid ultrasound and orbital computed tomography. Amplified TCR beta CDR3 regions derived from RNA transcripts. HTBI primers were employed in a first-round RT-PCR of the TCR CDR3. MiXCR, run by TCRdb on the multiplex PCR reads, gives a single entry per CDR3 protein. The repertoire holds roughly 510,000 distinct CDR3 sequences, with approximately 48% as singletons. Sequenced sample: peripheral blood or thyroid tissue (not recorded which). V is TRBV7-2 and J is TRBJ1-1; D not resolved. This TCR came from an adult woman with Graves' disease, either hyperthyroidism or ophthalmopathy (not recorded which). The CDR3 DNA reads as TGTGCCAGCAGCTTAGCTCCGTCGAACACTGAAGCTTTCTTT. The encoded protein is CASSLAPSNTEAFF.